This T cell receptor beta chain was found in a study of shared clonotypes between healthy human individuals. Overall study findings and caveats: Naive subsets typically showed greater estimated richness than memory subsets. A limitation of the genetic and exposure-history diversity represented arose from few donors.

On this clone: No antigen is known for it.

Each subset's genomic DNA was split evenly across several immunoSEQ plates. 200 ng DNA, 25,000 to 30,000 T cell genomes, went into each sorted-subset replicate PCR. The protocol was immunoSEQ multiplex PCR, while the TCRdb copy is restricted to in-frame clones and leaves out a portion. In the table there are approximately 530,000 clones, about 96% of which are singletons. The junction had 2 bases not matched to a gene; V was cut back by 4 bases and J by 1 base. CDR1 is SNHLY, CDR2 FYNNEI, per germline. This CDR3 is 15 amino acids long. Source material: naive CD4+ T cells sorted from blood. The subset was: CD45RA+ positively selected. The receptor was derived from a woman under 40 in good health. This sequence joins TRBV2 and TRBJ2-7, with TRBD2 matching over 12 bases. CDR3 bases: TGTGCCAGCAGTGTGACTAGCGGGAGTTCCTACGAGCAGTACTTC. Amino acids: CASSVTSGSSYEQYF.